Detailed here is one T cell receptor beta chain. This entry is derived from a study of cytomegalovirus exposure and HLA in healthy donors. V lost 6 bases and J 1 base, leaving 14 bases between the germline ends. The CDR3 has 15 residues. Germline values: CDR1 SGHKS, CDR2 YYEKEE (reference sequence). It was healthy bone marrow donors who served as donors. PCR amplification relied on 60 Vbeta primers (plus 13 Jbeta primers). Assay: immunoSEQ multiplex PCR; the TCRdb copy retains only in-frame clones and omits some. The sample has tens of thousands of clones, 75% seen once; the top ten hold roughly a quarter.

The origin of this receptor is a woman between 40 and 55 years old in good health and CMV-seropositive. Sample: PBMCs. V usage is TRBV5-5 and J usage is TRBJ1-3; a possible D gene is TRBD1 (6 bases). CDR3 bases: TGTGCCAGCATCTTAATACAGGGATCTGGAAACACCATATATTTT. Protein sequence: CASILIQGSGNTIYF.